Presented here are 30 T cell receptor beta chains from one specimen sequenced in a study of cytomegalovirus exposure and HLA in healthy donors. PCR employed 60 Vbeta and 13 Jbeta primers. Generated by immunoSEQ multiplex PCR, the TCRdb table keeps only in-frame clones and is missing some. The sample carries roughly 190,000 clones, approximately 87% recorded once. The sequenced sample consisted of PBMCs. These TCRs come from a man younger than 40 in good health and CMV-seronegative.

The rearrangement uses TRBV10-1 and TRBJ1-1, with D maybe TRBD1 (6 bases). V was clipped by 3 bases and J by 5 bases, with 7 bases between them. Germline CDR1 is WNHNN and CDR2 is SYGVQD (reference sequence). The length of the CDR3 is 12 residues. In nucleotides, the CDR3 is TGCGCCAGCAGTGAAAGGGGGACTGAAGCTTTCTTT. Its protein product is CASSERGTEAFF.

The V gene is TRBV5-1, the J gene TRBJ2-1; 9 bases are a match to TRBD2. This CDR3 comprises 13 residues. Germline lookup yields CDR1 SGHRS and CDR2 YFSETQ. The trim removed 10 bases at V and 8 bases at J, leaving 10 bases unmatched. The CDR3 region is CASASGEDDEQFF. DNA for the CDR3: TGCGCCTCGGCTAGCGGGGAAGATGATGAGCAGTTCTTC.

This clone showed up just once. V gene TRBV7-9 combines with J gene TRBJ2-5; TRBD1 matches at 7 bases. CDR3 length: 14 residues. J was trimmed by 4 bases and V by 1 base; bases with no gene match: 3. Germline CDR1 is SEHNR and CDR2 is FQNEAQ (reference sequence). As DNA, the CDR3 is TGTGCCAGCAGCTTAGTAGGGGGCAGAGAGACCCAGTACTTC. It encodes CASSLVGGRETQYF.

This clone was picked up one time. The chain carries TRBV7-9 and TRBJ2-7, with D tentatively TRBD2 (5 bases). CDR1 SEHNR and CDR2 FQNEAQ come from the germline V gene (reference sequence). The CDR3 has 11 residues. The V end lost 5 bases, the J end lost 4 bases, and 6 bases lay between the germline ends. CDR3 coding DNA: TGTGCCAGCAGCCCGGGATACGAGCAGTACTTC. Protein: CASSPGYEQYF.

The rearrangement uses TRBV19 and TRBJ1-1; D uncertain. The CDR3 loop spans 13 amino acids. Trimming left V 8 bases short and J 0 bases short, with 10 bases between. Germline V gives CDR1 LNHDA, CDR2 SQIVND (reference sequence). CDR3 loop: CASRAGLNTEAFF. The DNA for the CDR3 is TGTGCCAGTCGCGCGGGTTTGAACACTGAAGCTTTCTTT.

This clone was observed a few times. This chain links TRBV18 with TRBJ1-5; D gene ambiguous. Germline CDR1 reads KGHSH; CDR2 reads LQKENI. There are 13 residues in the CDR3. Trimming left V 3 bases short and J 3 bases short, with 6 bases between. CDR3 nucleotide sequence: TGTGCCAGCTCACCCGGGTACAATCAGCCCCAGCATTTT. Amino acids: CASSPGYNQPQHF.

Notes on this clone: The junction shows a germline mismatch at one end, possibly a read error. The V gene is TRBV7-9, the J gene TRBJ1-2, with 7 positions matching TRBD1. The CDR3 has 15 residues. Germline CDR1 reads SEHNR; CDR2 reads FQNEAQ (reference sequence). The CDR3 sequence is CSSSLDGTAIYGYTF. The CDR3 DNA reads TGTTCCAGCAGCTTAGACGGGACAGCCATCTATGGCTACACCTTC.

This chain links TRBV28 with TRBJ2-1, with a possible D match to TRBD2 (6 bases). In germline, CDR1 is MDHEN, CDR2 SYDVKM. The CDR3 covers 13 residues. Trimming left V 5 bases short and J 10 bases short, with 15 bases between. As DNA, the CDR3 is TGTGCCAGCAGTCCGGGGACTCTTGGCGAGCAGTTCTTC. The encoded protein is CASSPGTLGEQFF.

V and J are TRBV2 and TRBJ2-1; 9 positions agree with TRBD2. Germline V lookup: CDR1 SNHLY, CDR2 FYNNEI. The length of the CDR3 is 15 residues. The V segment lost 5 bases and the J segment 6 bases; nucleotides outside the gene matches: 8. CDR3 sequence reads: CASSHSGSPLNEQFF. The CDR3 bases are TGTGCCAGCAGTCATAGCGGGAGCCCCCTCAATGAGCAGTTCTTC.

The chain is built from TRBV7-8 and TRBJ1-1, with TRBD1 as a possible D gene (5 bases). Germline assignment: CDR1 SGHVS and CDR2 FQNEAQ. V was shortened by 5 bases and J by 4 bases, with 11 bases between the two germline ends. The CDR3 is 13 residues long. The CDR3 region is CASSLNGGTEAFF. CDR3 DNA sequence: TGTGCCAGCAGCCTAAACGGGGGCACTGAAGCTTTCTTT.

In its sample, this clone was seen a few times. This sequence joins TRBV4-1 and TRBJ1-3; weak D call: TRBD1 (6 bases). The CDR3 covers 15 residues. The germline V and J ends were trimmed by 4 bases and 3 bases, with 13 bases remaining between them. Germline values: CDR1 MGHRA, CDR2 YSYEKL. The CDR3 protein is CASSPLHRDGNTIYF. CDR3 DNA: TGCGCCAGCAGCCCTCTTCACAGGGATGGAAACACCATATATTTT.

As regards this clone: Other DNA sequences in the same sample also yield this CDR3. The rearrangement links TRBV5-1 to TRBJ2-1; 7 nucleotides align to TRBD1. Trimming cost V 0 bases and J 0 bases; bases outside gene matches: 0. CDR3 length: 15 amino acids. CDR1 is SGHRS and CDR2 is YFSETQ in the germline V gene. The CDR3 loop reads CASSLGQGSYNEQFF. CDR3 bases: TGCGCCAGCAGCTTGGGACAGGGCTCCTACAATGAGCAGTTCTTC. The full variable domain, rest sourced from reference TRBV5-1 and TRBJ2-1, is KAGVTQTPRYLIKTRGQQVTLSCSPISGHRSVSWYQQTPGQGLQFLFEYFSETQRNKGNFPGRFSGRQFSNSRSEMNVSTLELGDSALYLCASSLGQGSYNEQFFGPGTRLTVL.

This chain joins TRBV19 and TRBJ2-7, with a possible D match to TRBD2 (6 bases). The CDR3 extends over 14 amino acids. Trimming left V 8 bases short and J 1 base short, with 15 bases between. Germline loops: CDR1 LNHDA, CDR2 SQIVND (reference sequence). The CDR3, as DNA: TGTGCCAGTTCCCCGGGAGTAGTTTCCTACGAGCAGTACTTC. Amino acid sequence: CASSPGVVSYEQYF.

The rearrangement uses TRBV5-1 and TRBJ1-6; 7 bases align to TRBD1. Germline CDR1 is SGHRS and CDR2 is YFSETQ. The CDR3 runs to 14 residues. Unmatched junction bases numbered 7, after V lost 4 bases and J lost 9 bases. CDR3 loop: CASSLGTEGSPLHF. In DNA form, the CDR3 reads TGCGCCAGCAGCCTGGGGACAGAAGGTTCACCCCTCCACTTT. The entire variable domain, with the rest obtained from reference TRBV5-1 and TRBJ1-6, is as follows: KAGVTQTPRYLIKTRGQQVTLSCSPISGHRSVSWYQQTPGQGLQFLFEYFSETQRNKGNFPGRFSGRQFSNSRSEMNVSTLELGDSALYLCASSLGTEGSPLHFGNGTRLTVT.

Only a few counts were recorded for this clone. The chain carries TRBV6-1 and TRBJ2-1, with TRBD2 matching over 8 bases. Trimming took 4 bases from V and 2 from J; bases not matched to a gene: 7. CDR3 length: 16 amino acids. Germline CDR1 reads MNHNS; CDR2 reads SASEGT. The CDR3 loop reads CASSVEGSGAYNEQFF. The CDR3 nucleotides read TGTGCCAGCAGTGTGGAGGGTAGCGGGGCCTACAATGAGCAGTTCTTC.

The chain links TRBV28 to TRBJ2-1; 14 nucleotides match TRBD2. The length of the CDR3 is 15 residues. Trimming cost V 10 bases and J 3 bases; bases outside gene matches: 5. The germline V gene encodes CDR1 MDHEN and CDR2 SYDVKM. The CDR3 sequence is CATGLAGGNYNEQFF. DNA of the CDR3: TGTGCCACAGGACTAGCGGGAGGAAACTACAATGAGCAGTTCTTC.

The chain is built from TRBV5-8 and TRBJ2-7, with D possibly being TRBD1 (5 bases). The germline CDR1 and CDR2 sequences are SGHTS and YDEGEE. The CDR3 loop spans 15 amino acids. V dropped 2 bases and J dropped 5 bases, with 17 bases sitting between them. CDR3 DNA: TGTGCCAGCAGCTTTCGCGCAGGGTCGGCCAACGAGCAGTACTTC. Its translation: CASSFRAGSANEQYF.

The gene calls are TRBV2 and TRBJ1-2; D may be TRBD1 (6 bases). From germline, CDR1 is SNHLY and CDR2 FYNNEI. Between the trimmed V and J ends, which lost 7 bases and 2 bases, there was a span of 11 bases. CDR3 length: 13 amino acids. For the CDR3, the DNA is TGTGCCAGCACCCCGGACAGAAACTATGGCTACACCTTC. It translates to CASTPDRNYGYTF.

The V call is TRBV2, the J call TRBJ1-2, with a possible D match to TRBD1 (6 bases). CDR3 length: 11 amino acids. Trimming left V 7 bases short and J 3 bases short, with 6 bases between. CDR1 and CDR2 (germline): SNHLY, FYNNEI. CDR3 loop: CASNRDYGYTF. The CDR3 nucleotides read TGTGCCAGCAACAGGGACTATGGCTACACCTTC. The whole variable domain, filled in from reference TRBV2 and TRBJ1-2, reads EPEVTQTPSHQVTQMGQEVILRCVPISNHLYFYWYRQILGQKVEFLVSFYNNEISEKSEIFDDQFSVERPDGSNFTLKIRSTKLEDSAMYFCASNRDYGYTFGSGTRLTVV.

For the CDR3, the DNA is TGCGCCAGCAGCTTGGTCGGGGGGGTAACAGATACGCAGTATTTT. Protein sequence: CASSLVGGVTDTQYF. The V gene is TRBV5-1, the J gene TRBJ2-3; TRBD2 matches at 8 bases. The CDR3 is 15 amino acids. Trimming removed 0 bases from V and 3 bases from J; junction bases left unmatched: 3. Germline V gene data show CDR1 as SGHRS and CDR2 as YFSETQ.

V is TRBV4-3 and J is TRBJ2-1, with 10 bases that match TRBD1. Germline CDR1 reads LGHNA; CDR2 reads YSLEER. CDR3 length: 15 amino acids. J was trimmed by 6 bases and V by 4 bases; bases with no gene match: 6. The CDR3 nucleotides are TGCGCCAGCAGCCTGGGACAGGGGTTGGGCAATGAGCAGTTCTTC. It encodes CASSLGQGLGNEQFF.

This clone was observed a single time. The chain links TRBV2 to TRBJ2-1; 7 positions agree with TRBD1. Germline V gene sequence: CDR1 SNHLY, CDR2 FYNNEI. The CDR3 sequence is 14 residues long. V lost 8 bases and J lost 3; bases outside the gene matches: 7. CDR3 DNA: TGTGCCAGCGGGGTAGGGGGCAGCTACAATGAGCAGTTCTTC. It yields the protein CASGVGGSYNEQFF.

The chain is built from TRBV19 and TRBJ1-4; D is ambiguous. CDR3 length: 13 residues. Trimming removed 4 bases from V and 8 bases from J, with 11 bases in between. The V gene's germline CDR1 is LNHDA and CDR2 SQIVND (reference sequence). CDR3 protein: CASSTPGAEKLFF. In DNA form, the CDR3 reads TGTGCCAGTAGTACCCCGGGAGCCGAAAAACTGTTTTTT.

A single count supports this clone. In DNA, the CDR3 is TGTGCCAGCAGCTTATTAGCGGTCGAGCGTAATGAAAAACTGTTTTTT. This translates into CASSLLAVERNEKLFF. J is TRBJ1-4 and V is TRBV7-9, with D unclear. Trimming removed 2 bases at V and 4 bases at J, with 14 bases between. This CDR3 is built from 16 residues. Germline CDR1 and CDR2: SEHNR and FQNEAQ (reference sequence).

The CDR3 region is CASKVTGRTEAFF. In nucleotides, the CDR3 is TGTGCCAGCAAAGTAACAGGGAGAACTGAAGCTTTCTTT. The chain couples TRBV6-1 to TRBJ1-1, with D perhaps matching TRBD1 (6 bases). The germline V and J ends were trimmed by 7 bases and 5 bases, with 14 bases remaining between them. The CDR3 totals 13 residues. The V gene's germline CDR1 is MNHNS and CDR2 SASEGT.

The chain joins TRBV5-1 to TRBJ2-2; tentatively, D is TRBD1 (5 bases). The CDR3 loop spans 14 amino acids. Trimming removed 5 bases at V and 6 bases at J, with 14 bases between. The germline CDR1 and CDR2 sequences are SGHRS and YFSETQ. The CDR3 is CASRSIKGSGELFF. The CDR3 region has the DNA TGCGCCAGCAGGAGCATTAAGGGGTCCGGGGAGCTGTTTTTT.

V usage is TRBV27 and J usage is TRBJ2-3; 8 positions agree with TRBD2. CDR1 is MNHEY, CDR2 SMNVEV, per germline (reference sequence). This CDR3 is 15 amino acids long. The V and J ends lost 3 bases and 2 bases, in that order; junction bases with no gene match: 4. CDR3 sequence (DNA): TGTGCCAGCAGTTTTGGCGGGAGGCCCACAGATACGCAGTATTTT. Its protein is CASSFGGRPTDTQYF.

This sequence joins TRBV7-2 and TRBJ2-1; 12 bases agree with TRBD2. CDR1 and CDR2 (germline): SGHTA, FQGNSA. The CDR3 is made up of 17 amino acids. V shed 1 base and J 5 bases; nucleotides not matched to a gene: 6. The CDR3 protein is CASSLEASGGAHNEQFF. In DNA, the CDR3 is TGTGCCAGCAGCTTAGAGGCTAGCGGGGGGGCTCACAATGAGCAGTTCTTC.

The genes are TRBV7-9 and TRBJ2-7; 7 bases align to TRBD2. Germline-derived CDR1 and CDR2 are SEHNR and FQNEAQ (reference sequence). CDR3 length: 13 residues. With 3 bases clipped from V and 5 bases from J, the junction kept 4 bases outside the gene matches. The CDR3 protein is CASSLGTINEQYF. In DNA form, the CDR3 reads TGTGCCAGCAGCTTGGGGACTATAAACGAGCAGTACTTC.

V gene TRBV28 combines with J gene TRBJ2-1; 8 bases are a match to TRBD1. The CDR3 spans 14 residues. CDR1 MDHEN and CDR2 SYDVKM come from the germline V gene. J was trimmed by 6 bases and V by 7 bases; bases with no gene match: 8. CDR3 in amino acids: CASTTGGVRNEQFF. CDR3 nucleotides: TGTGCCAGCACCACAGGGGGAGTGCGCAATGAGCAGTTCTTC.